The rows below give T cell receptor beta chains drawn from one sample of a study of control samples from healthy donors and cancer patients. The assay was immunoSEQ multiplex PCR, and TCRdb's table has in-frame clones only and misses some. Among about 190,000 clones listed, 90% to 95% were seen once. Sequencing used blood. The receptors come from a man aged 18 to 30 in good health. Each CDR3 is given without its conserved first and last residue.

TRBJ2-2	TRBV2	ASSEGPPEATAGELF
TRBJ2-3	TRBV9	ASSVEKGVPDTQY
TRBJ2-7	TRBV12-3/TRBV12-4	ASSLGVSNEQY
TRBJ2-7	TRBV28	ASSLFRGRYEQY
TRBJ2-7	TRBV2	ASTTGPWEQY
TRBJ1-6	TRBV20-1	SATDPGALH
TRBJ2-7	TRBV15	ATSPNKVLNYEQY
TRBJ1-1	TRBV7-9	ASSGRVPNTEAF
TRBJ2-2	TRBV2	AIVLQRNTGELF
TRBJ1-1	TRBV28	ASSSFGTGEGTEAF
TRBJ2-7	TRBV7-2	ASSLRQGGYEQY
TRBJ2-3	TRBV7-3	ASSSGTSGGVPDTQY
TRBJ1-2	TRBV7-9	ASSLPTGGPDYGYT
TRBJ1-6	TRBV4-1	ASSPPDLGAYNSPLH
TRBJ1-2	TRBV7-2	ASSHQKMIGQGTYGYT
TRBJ1-2	TRBV9	ASGGFDGYT
TRBJ2-1	TRBV6-5	ASHERGGPYNEQF
TRBJ1-5	TRBV7-8	ASSPWDGSNQPQH
TRBJ1-1	TRBV5-5	ASSLGRGKTEAF
TRBJ1-1	TRBV3-1/TRBV3-2	ASSRSLGRNTEAF
TRBJ2-7	TRBV5-6	ASSLVRTGVYEQY
TRBJ1-6	TRBV5-6	ASSQGGPYNSPLH
TRBJ2-3	TRBV6-1	ASSERGLGADTQY
TRBJ2-7	TRBV2	ASTEILAGAFSYEQY
TRBJ2-7	TRBV7-9	ASIGTGGSSYEQY
TRBJ1-1	TRBV6-5	ASSRDRASF
TRBJ1-6	TRBV5-1	ASSLESGPSPLH
TRBJ2-2	TRBV27	ASSFGGGGYTGELF
TRBJ2-2	TRBV5-6	ASSSVGTNTGELF
TRBJ1-5	TRBV6-1	ASSDWVGGVGNQPQH
TRBJ1-1	TRBV19	ASSTGTGYMAF
TRBJ1-2	TRBV4-1	ASSQDKRQIYGYT
TRBJ2-3	TRBV7-3	ASSLNAPPTWGATDTQY
TRBJ1-1	TRBV5-6	ASSPTGFENTEAF
TRBJ2-3	TRBV4-2	ASSQDGRDTVPY
TRBJ1-2	TRBV3-1/TRBV3-2	ASSTYRGGYT
TRBJ1-1	TRBV12-3/TRBV12-4	ASGPLGNTEAF
TRBJ2-1	TRBV6-1	ASSVSLEGTNNEQF
TRBJ2-7	TRBV18	ASSPNGPGHDEQY
TRBJ2-6	TRBV2	ASSEKILQGGSGANVLT
TRBJ1-2	TRBV24-1	ATSDTGRDYGYT
TRBJ1-1	TRBV3-1/TRBV3-2	ASSPRDKTYPMNTEAF
TRBJ1-2	TRBV5-4	ASSLRGGMTFYGYT
TRBJ1-1	TRBV19	ASSIRLENTEAF
TRBJ2-3	TRBV5-4	ASSYGTSGGADTQY
TRBJ2-1	TRBV5-5	ASSFRTGSYNEQF
TRBJ2-2	TRBV19	ASIWTGGATGELF
TRBJ2-2	TRBV4-1	ASSQDWTGESGELF
TRBJ1-2	TRBV6-5	ASTRGWEGYT